The clone carrying this T cell receptor beta chain was counted once. Its antigen is not known. The data were obtained in a study of cytomegalovirus exposure and HLA in healthy donors. As for the study in general: In a previous analysis, nearly 120 million unique TCR beta sequences were found from 170 million or so T cells. Study outcomes and limitations: The investigators catalogued 150 or so TCR beta chains as cytomegalovirus-associated. In a later analysis, productive TCRs from donors in an Asian-associated ancestry cluster reportedly carried fewer N-insertions than the cohort mean. Most TCR sequences proved rare, with some public TCRs found in many donors.

With 60 Vbeta and 13 Jbeta primers, the PCR was carried out. Clones were read by immunoSEQ multiplex PCR, and TCRdb kept only the in-frame ones, dropping some. The table shows more than 150,000 clones, with around 80% occurring only once. The V and J ends lost 0 bases and 2 bases respectively, with 8 bases between them. This CDR3 is built from 15 residues. CDR1 and CDR2 from the germline V gene are SGHKS and YYEKEE (reference sequence). The V gene is TRBV5-5, the J gene TRBJ2-2; maybe TRBD2 (5 bases). Specimen: PBMCs. The sequence came from a man in his forties in good health and CMV-seronegative. CDR3 sequence reads: CASSLAGINTGELFF. The CDR3 nucleotides are TGTGCCAGCAGCTTGGCGGGGATCAACACCGGGGAGCTGTTTTTT.